This T cell receptor beta chain was found in a study of identical twins. Whole-study findings and limits: Out-of-frame alpha sequences common to twins were enriched for low generation probability. Modelling underestimated the level of out-of-frame TCR alpha sharing observed in monozygotic twins. The degree of excess twin sharing was weaker in beta out-of-frame sequences.

MiXCR, applied by TCRdb to the 5' RACE reads, yields one record per CDR3 protein. The table shows roughly 250,000 distinct CDR3 sequences, with 6% to 8.5% occurring only once. Per the germline V gene, CDR1 is SGHKS and CDR2 is YYEKEE (reference sequence). CDR3 length: 16 amino acids. Trimming cost V 1 base and J 5 bases; bases outside gene matches: 9. Points on this clonotype: Its antigen remains unknown.

The data were also submitted as part of a second study, on yellow fever vaccine responses in identical twins.

The receptor was isolated from a woman younger than 30 in good health. V gene TRBV5-5 combines with J gene TRBJ2-5; 9 bases map to TRBD1. Source material: CD8+ T cells sorted from blood. CDR3 in amino acids: CASSLLTQGARETQYF. For the CDR3, the DNA is TGTGCCAGCAGCTTGTTGACACAGGGGGCTCGGGAGACCCAGTACTTC.